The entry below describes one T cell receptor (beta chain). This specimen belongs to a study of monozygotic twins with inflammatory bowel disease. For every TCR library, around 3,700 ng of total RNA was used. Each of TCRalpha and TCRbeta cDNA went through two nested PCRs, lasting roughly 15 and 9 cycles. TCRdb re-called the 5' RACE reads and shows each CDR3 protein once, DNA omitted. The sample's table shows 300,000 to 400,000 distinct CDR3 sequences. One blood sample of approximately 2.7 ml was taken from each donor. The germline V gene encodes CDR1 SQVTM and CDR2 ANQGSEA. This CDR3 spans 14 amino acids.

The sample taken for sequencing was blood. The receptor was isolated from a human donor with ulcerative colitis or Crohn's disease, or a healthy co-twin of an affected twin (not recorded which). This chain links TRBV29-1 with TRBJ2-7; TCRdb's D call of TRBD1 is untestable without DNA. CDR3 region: CSVGGTGLNYEQYF.